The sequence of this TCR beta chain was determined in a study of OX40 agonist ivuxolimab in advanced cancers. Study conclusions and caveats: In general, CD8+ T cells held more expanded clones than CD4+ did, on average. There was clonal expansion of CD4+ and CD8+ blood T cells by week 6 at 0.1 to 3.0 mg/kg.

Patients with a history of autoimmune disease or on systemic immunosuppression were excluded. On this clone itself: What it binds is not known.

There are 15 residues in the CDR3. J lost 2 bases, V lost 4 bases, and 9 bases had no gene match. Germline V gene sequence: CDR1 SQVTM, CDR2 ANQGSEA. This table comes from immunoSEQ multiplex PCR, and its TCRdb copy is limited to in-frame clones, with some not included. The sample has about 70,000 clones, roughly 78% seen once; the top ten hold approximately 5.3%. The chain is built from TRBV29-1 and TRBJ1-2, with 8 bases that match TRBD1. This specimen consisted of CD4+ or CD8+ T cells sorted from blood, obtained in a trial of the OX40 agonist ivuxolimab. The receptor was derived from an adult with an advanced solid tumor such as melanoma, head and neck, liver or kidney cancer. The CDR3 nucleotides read TGCAGCGTTGTCCCCTGGACAGGGATCAACTATGGCTACACCTTC. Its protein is CSVVPWTGINYGYTF.